This TCR beta chain comes out of a study of molecular identifiers for immune sequencing clone quantification. From the PCR reads, TCRdb called clonotypes with MiXCR, one entry per CDR3 protein. The sample lists 85,000 to 100,000 distinct CDR3 sequences; roughly 21% were seen once. About this clonotype itself: Being one base from a much bigger clone, this may be a read error.

Each library that profiled naive CD8 cells came from roughly 20,000 to 1,000,000 sorted cells with 10%, 30% or 50% RNA. Sequencing was carried out using naive CD8+ T cells from blood, with Jurkat cell RNA spiked in. Documented subset: FACS-sorted CD8+CD4-CCR7+CD45RA+ naive T cells. The clonotype comes from a human donor in good health. Some libraries in this study had Jurkat cell RNA spiked in.

The CDR3 spells CASSEGPSGGLADF. The DNA of the CDR3 is TGCGCCAGCAGTGAGGGGCCTAGCGGGGGCCTCGCGGATTTT. This rearrangement joins TRBV10-1 to TRBJ2-3, with TRBD2 matching over 10 bases. Looked up from germline, CDR1 is WNHNN and CDR2 is SYGVQD (reference sequence). This CDR3 is 14 amino acids long.